These 6 T cell receptor beta chains came from one sample sequenced in a study of T-cell reconstitution after alpha-beta-depleted transplantation in children. As it was prepared, the TCRbeta library received unique molecular identifiers. TCRdb redid the calling of the PCR reads with MiXCR, one entry per CDR3 protein. The sample has some 220,000 distinct CDR3 sequences, about 11% seen once. Sequenced material: PBMCs, taken before TCRalphabeta/CD19-depleted stem cell transplant. Receptor source: a child younger than two with acute myeloid leukemia, due to receive a stem cell transplant.

In this sample, this clonotype turned up many times. CDR3 in amino acids: CSARDRRYSGNTIYF. The CDR3 coding sequence is TGCAGTGCTAGGGACCGACGATACTCTGGAAACACCATATATTTT. V usage is TRBV20-1 and J usage is TRBJ1-3; D remains ambiguous. Between the trimmed V and J ends, which lost 3 bases and 0 bases, there was a span of 12 bases. The CDR3 contains 15 residues. CDR1 and CDR2 from the germline V gene are DFQATT and SNEGSKA (reference sequence).

Many counts were recorded for this clonotype. This sequence joins TRBV11-2 and TRBJ1-2, with 7 bases lining up with TRBD1. Germline-derived CDR1 and CDR2 are SGHAT and FQNNGV. The CDR3 length is 14 residues. The junction had 2 bases not matched to a gene; V was cut back by 0 bases and J by 4 bases. The CDR3 region has the DNA TGTGCCAGCAGCTTAGACGGGACAGTCTATGGCTACACCTTC. This translates into CASSLDGTVYGYTF. The whole variable domain, remainder taken from reference TRBV11-2 and TRBJ1-2, is EAGVAQSPRYKIIEKRQSVAFWCNPISGHATLYWYQQILGQGPKLLIQFQNNGVVDDSQLPKDRFSAERLKGVDSTLKIQPAKLEDSAVYLCASSLDGTVYGYTFGSGTRLTVV.

This clonotype was seen many times. Written as DNA, the CDR3 is TGTGCCAGCTCACCAGCTTTTGGTGAAAAACTGTTTTTT. It translates to CASSPAFGEKLFF. The chain couples TRBV18 to TRBJ1-4, with unresolved D. Per germline, CDR1 KGHSH and CDR2 LQKENI. V lost 2 bases to trimming and J lost 7 bases, with 8 bases between them. The CDR3 sequence is 13 residues long. The variable domain in full, completed from reference TRBV18 and TRBJ1-4, reads NAGVMQNPRHLVRRRGQEARLRCSPMKGHSHVYWYRQLPEEGLKFMVYLQKENIIDESGMPKERFSAEFPKEGPSILRIQQVVRGDSAAYFCASSPAFGEKLFFGSGTQLSVL.

This clonotype has ten or more counts. The chain couples TRBV5-1 to TRBJ2-5, with D possibly TRBD1 on 6 matching bases. This CDR3 is built from 15 residues. The V gene's germline CDR1 is SGHRS and CDR2 YFSETQ. The ends were cut back, 0 bases at V and 5 bases at J, with 14 bases in the middle. The CDR3 nucleotides are TGCGCCAGCAGCTTGGGAGGACAGTTGAGGGAGACCCAGTACTTC. Translation gives CASSLGGQLRETQYF.

Comments on this clonotype: A much larger clone lies a single base off, so this may be a read error. The CDR3 DNA follows: TGTGCCAGGAGCTTTCATGGGGGGAGTACTGAAGCTTTCTTT. Protein sequence: CARSFHGGSTEAFF. The rearrangement links TRBV5-3 to TRBJ1-1, with D perhaps TRBD1 (5 bases). TRBV5-3 is an open reading frame, and its role is uncertain. The CDR3 contains 14 residues.

The chain joins TRBV20-1 to TRBJ2-1; TRBD2 matches at 13 bases. Germline-derived CDR1 and CDR2 are DFQATT and SNEGSKA (reference sequence). The CDR3 has 14 residues. The CDR3 spells CRGTSGGAYNEQFF. The CDR3 region has the DNA TGCAGGGGTACTAGCGGGGGGGCCTACAATGAGCAGTTCTTC.